This TCR beta chain comes out of a study of human T cells and chemical hapten exposure. Overall study: Diagnoses of alopecia areata, totalis or universalis occurred in mostly female patients.

Time point: patch test 1, 2 weeks after DPC sensitization. This sample's treatment: therapeutic diphenylcyclopropenone sensitization with weekly scalp DPC. Germline V gives CDR1 MNHEY, CDR2 SVGAGI. The CDR3 contains 16 residues. The V gene end was trimmed by 8 bases and the J gene end by 4 bases; junction bases not matched to a gene: 16. TCRdb reprocessed the RACE reads via MiXCR and lists one record per CDR3 protein. The sample yields tens of thousands of distinct CDR3 sequences, approximately 10% seen once. Specimen: whole blood, collected in connection with sensitization to the hapten diphenylcyclopropenone (DPC). This receptor was taken from a middle-aged man with alopecia areata. Some clones in this sample may be carry-over from other donors' samples. The genes are TRBV6-5 and TRBJ1-2; 7 nucleotides align to TRBD1. CDR3 nucleotide sequence: TGTGCCAGCCTAGCTATGGGGGATCGGACAGGCTATGGCTACACCTTC. Protein product: CASLAMGDRTGYGYTF.